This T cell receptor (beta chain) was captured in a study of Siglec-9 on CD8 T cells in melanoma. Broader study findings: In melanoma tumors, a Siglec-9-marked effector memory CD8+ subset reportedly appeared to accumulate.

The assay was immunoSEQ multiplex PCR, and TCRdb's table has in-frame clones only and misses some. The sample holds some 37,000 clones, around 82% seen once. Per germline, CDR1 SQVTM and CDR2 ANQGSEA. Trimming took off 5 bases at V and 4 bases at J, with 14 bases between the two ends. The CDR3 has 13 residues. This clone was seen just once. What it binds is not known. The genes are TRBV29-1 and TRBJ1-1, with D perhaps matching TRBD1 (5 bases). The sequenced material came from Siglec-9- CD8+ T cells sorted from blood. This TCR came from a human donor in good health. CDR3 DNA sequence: TGCAGCGTTTTGGGGCAGGGACCCACTGAAGCTTTCTTT. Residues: CSVLGQGPTEAFF.